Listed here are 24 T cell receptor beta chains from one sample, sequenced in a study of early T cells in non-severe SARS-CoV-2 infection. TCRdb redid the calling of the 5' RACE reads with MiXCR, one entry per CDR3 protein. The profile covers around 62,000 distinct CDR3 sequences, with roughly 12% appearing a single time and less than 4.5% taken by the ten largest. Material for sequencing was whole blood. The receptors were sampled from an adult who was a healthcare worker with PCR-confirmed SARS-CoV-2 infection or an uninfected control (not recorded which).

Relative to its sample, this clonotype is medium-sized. The CDR3 loop is CASSSPTPGPPSYEQYF. The CDR3 nucleotides read TGTGCCAGCAGTTCGCCTACCCCCGGGCCCCCCTCCTACGAGCAGTACTTC. The J gene is TRBJ2-7, the V gene TRBV28; no definite D call. V lost 4 bases and J 0 bases, leaving 19 bases between the germline ends. The CDR3 has 17 amino acids. Germline CDR1 is MDHEN and CDR2 is SYDVKM.

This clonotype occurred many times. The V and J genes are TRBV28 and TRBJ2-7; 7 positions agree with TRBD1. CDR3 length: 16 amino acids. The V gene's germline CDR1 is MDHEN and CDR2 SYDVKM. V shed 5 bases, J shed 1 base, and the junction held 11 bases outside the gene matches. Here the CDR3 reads CASSPTTGSLSYEQYF. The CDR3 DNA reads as TGTGCCAGCAGTCCTACGACAGGGAGTCTATCCTACGAGCAGTACTTC.

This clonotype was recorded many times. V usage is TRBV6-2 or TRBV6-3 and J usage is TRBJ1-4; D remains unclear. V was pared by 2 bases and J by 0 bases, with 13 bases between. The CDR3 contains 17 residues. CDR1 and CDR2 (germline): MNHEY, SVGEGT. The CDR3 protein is CASSYRSGIATNEKLFF. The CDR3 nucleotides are TGTGCCAGCAGTTACCGCTCAGGAATTGCAACTAATGAAAAACTGTTTTTT.

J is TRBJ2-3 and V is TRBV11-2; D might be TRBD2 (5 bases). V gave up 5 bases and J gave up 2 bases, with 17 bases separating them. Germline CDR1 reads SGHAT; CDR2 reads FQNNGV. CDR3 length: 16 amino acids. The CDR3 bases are TGTGCCAGCAGCCCTACGCGTGGGAGCCCCACAGATACGCAGTATTTT. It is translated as CASSPTRGSPTDTQYF.

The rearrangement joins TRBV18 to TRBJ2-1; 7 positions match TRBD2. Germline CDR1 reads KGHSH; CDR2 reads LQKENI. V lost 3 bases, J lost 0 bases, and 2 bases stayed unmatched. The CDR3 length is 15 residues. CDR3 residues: CASSPRTSSYNEQFF. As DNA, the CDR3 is TGTGCCAGCTCACCCCGGACTAGCTCCTACAATGAGCAGTTCTTC.

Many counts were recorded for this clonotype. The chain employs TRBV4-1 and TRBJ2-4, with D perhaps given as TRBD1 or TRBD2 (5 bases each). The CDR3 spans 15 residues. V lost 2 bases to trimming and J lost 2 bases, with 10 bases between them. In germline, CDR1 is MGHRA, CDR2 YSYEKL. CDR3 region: CASSQSRDPKNIQYF. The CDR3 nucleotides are TGCGCCAGCAGCCAATCCCGGGACCCCAAAAACATTCAGTACTTC.

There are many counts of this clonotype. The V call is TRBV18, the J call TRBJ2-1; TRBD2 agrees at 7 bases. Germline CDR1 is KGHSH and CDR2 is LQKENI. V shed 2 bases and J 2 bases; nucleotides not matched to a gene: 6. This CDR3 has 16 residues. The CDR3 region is CASSPLAGTAYNEQFF. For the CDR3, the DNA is TGTGCCAGCTCACCATTAGCGGGTACCGCCTACAATGAGCAGTTCTTC. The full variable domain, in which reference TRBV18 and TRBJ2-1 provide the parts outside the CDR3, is NAGVMQNPRHLVRRRGQEARLRCSPMKGHSHVYWYRQLPEEGLKFMVYLQKENIIDESGMPKERFSAEFPKEGPSILRIQQVVRGDSAAYFCASSPLAGTAYNEQFFGPGTRLTVL.

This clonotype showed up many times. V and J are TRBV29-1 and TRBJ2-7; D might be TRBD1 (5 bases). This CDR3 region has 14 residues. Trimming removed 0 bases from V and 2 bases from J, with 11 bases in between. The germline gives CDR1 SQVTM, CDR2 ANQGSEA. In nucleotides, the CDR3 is TGCAGCGTTGAAGACAGGGCGAGCACCTACGAGCAGTACTTC. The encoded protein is CSVEDRASTYEQYF.

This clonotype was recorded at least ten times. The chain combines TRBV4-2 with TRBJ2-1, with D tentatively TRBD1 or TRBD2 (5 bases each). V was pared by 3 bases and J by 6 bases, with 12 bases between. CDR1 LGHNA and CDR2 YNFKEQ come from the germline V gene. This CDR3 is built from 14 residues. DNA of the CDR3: TGTGCCAGCAGCCAGGGGGACCCGTCCAATGAGCAGTTCTTC. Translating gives CASSQGDPSNEQFF.

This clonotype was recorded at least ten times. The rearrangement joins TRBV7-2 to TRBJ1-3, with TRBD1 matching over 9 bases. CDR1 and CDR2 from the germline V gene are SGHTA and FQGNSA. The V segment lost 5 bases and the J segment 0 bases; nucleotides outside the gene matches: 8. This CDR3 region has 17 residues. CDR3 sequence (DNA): TGTGCCAGCAGCGGGAAGGGACAGGGAGACTCTGGAAACACCATATATTTT. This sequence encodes CASSGKGQGDSGNTIYF.

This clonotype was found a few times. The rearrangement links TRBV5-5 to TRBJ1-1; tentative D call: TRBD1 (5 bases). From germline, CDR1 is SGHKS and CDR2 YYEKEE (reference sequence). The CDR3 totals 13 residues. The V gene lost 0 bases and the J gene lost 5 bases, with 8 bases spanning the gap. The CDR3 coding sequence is TGTGCCAGCAGCTTGGGGGACCGTACTGAAGCTTTCTTT. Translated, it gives CASSLGDRTEAFF. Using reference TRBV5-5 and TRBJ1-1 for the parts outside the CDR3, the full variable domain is DAGVTQSPTHLIKTRGQQVTLRCSPISGHKSVSWYQQVLGQGPQFIFQYYEKEERGRGNFPDRFSARQFPNYSSELNVNALLLGDSALYLCASSLGDRTEAFFGQGTRLTVV.

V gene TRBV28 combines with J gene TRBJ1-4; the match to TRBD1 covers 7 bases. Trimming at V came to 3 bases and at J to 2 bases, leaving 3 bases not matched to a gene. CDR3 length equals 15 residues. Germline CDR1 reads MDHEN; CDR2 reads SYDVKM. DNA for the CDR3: TGTGCCAGCAGTTTTGGGGACAGCACTAATGAAAAACTGTTTTTT. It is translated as CASSFGDSTNEKLFF. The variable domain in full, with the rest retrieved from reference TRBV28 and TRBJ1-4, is DVKVTQSSRYLVKRTGEKVFLECVQDMDHENMFWYRQDPGLGLRLIYFSYDVKMKEKGDIPEGYSVSREKKERFSLILESASTNQTSMYLCASSFGDSTNEKLFFGSGTQLSVL.

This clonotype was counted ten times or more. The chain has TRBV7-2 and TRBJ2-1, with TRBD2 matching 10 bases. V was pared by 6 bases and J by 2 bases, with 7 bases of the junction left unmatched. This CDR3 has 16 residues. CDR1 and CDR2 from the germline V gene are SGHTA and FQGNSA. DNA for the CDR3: TGTGCCAGCAGGCCCGGACTAGCGGAGGCCTACAATGAGCAGTTCTTC. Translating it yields CASRPGLAEAYNEQFF.

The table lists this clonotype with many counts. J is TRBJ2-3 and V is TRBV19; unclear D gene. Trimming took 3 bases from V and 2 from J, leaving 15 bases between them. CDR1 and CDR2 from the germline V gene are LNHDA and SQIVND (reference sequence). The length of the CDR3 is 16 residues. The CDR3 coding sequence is TGTGCCAGTAGTATTATCAGAGAGTACGCCACAGATACGCAGTATTTT. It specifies CASSIIREYATDTQYF. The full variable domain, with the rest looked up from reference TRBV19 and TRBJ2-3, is DGGITQSPKYLFRKEGQNVTLSCEQNLNHDAMYWYRQDPGQGLRLIYYSQIVNDFQKGDIAEGYSVSREKKESFPLTVTSAQKNPTAFYLCASSIIREYATDTQYFGPGTRLTVL.

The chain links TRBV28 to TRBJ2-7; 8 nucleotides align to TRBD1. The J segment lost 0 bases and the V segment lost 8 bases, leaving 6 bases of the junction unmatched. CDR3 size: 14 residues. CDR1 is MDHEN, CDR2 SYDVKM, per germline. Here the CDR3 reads CASQWTGNSYEQYF. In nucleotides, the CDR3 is TGTGCCAGCCAATGGACAGGGAACTCCTACGAGCAGTACTTC.

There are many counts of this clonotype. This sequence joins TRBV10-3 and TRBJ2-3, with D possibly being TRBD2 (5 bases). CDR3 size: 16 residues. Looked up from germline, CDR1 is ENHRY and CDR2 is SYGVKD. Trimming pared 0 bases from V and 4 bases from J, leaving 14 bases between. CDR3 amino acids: CAISESRGILADTQYF. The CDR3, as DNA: TGTGCCATCAGTGAGTCGAGAGGGATTCTCGCAGATACGCAGTATTTT.

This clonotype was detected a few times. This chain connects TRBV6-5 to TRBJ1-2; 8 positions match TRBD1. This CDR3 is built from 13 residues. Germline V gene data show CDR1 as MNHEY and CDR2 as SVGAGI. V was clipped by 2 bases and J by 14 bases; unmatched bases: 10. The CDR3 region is CASSYATGAFITF. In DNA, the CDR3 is TGTGCCAGCAGTTACGCGACAGGGGCGTTTATAACCTTC.

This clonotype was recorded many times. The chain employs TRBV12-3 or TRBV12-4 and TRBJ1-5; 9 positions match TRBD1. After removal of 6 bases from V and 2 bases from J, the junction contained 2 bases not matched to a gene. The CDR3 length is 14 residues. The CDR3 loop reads CASSRDRGNQPQHF. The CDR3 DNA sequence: TGTGCCAGCAGCCGGGACAGGGGCAATCAGCCCCAGCATTTT.

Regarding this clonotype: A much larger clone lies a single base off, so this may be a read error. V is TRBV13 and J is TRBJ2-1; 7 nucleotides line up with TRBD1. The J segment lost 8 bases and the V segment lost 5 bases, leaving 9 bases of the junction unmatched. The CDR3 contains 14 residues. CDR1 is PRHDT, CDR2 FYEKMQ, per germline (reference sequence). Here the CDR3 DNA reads TGTGCCAGCAGCACCAGACAGGGAGTGGATGAGCAGTTCTTC. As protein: CASSTRQGVDEQFF.

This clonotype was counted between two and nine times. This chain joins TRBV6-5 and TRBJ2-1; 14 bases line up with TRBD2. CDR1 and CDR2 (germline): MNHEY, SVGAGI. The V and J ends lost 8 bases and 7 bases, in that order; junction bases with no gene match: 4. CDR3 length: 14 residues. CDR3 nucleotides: TGTGCCAGCGGGACTAGCGGGAGACAAAATGAGCAGTTCTTC. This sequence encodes CASGTSGRQNEQFF.

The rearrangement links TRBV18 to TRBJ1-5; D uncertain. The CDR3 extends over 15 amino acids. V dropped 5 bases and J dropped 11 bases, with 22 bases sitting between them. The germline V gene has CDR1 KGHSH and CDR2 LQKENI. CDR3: CASSEGWGTARAQHF. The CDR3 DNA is TGTGCCAGCTCAGAGGGTTGGGGAACAGCCCGTGCCCAGCATTTT.

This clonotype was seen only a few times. CDR3 amino acids: CASRRGDPDTGELFF. Written as DNA, the CDR3 is TGTGCCAGCAGGAGAGGGGACCCGGACACCGGGGAGCTGTTTTTT. The genes are TRBV6-6 and TRBJ2-2; either TRBD1 or TRBD2 may supply D (5 bases each). Germline CDR1 reads MNHNY; CDR2 reads SVGAGI (reference sequence). The ends were cut back, 6 bases at V and 3 bases at J, with 14 bases in the middle. The CDR3 covers 15 residues.

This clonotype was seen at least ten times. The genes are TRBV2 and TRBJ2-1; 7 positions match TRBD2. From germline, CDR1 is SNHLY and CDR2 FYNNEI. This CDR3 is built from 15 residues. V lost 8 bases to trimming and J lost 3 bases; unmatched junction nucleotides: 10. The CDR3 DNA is TGTGCCAGCCTGGGGGGGAGAGGAGGCTACAATGAGCAGTTCTTC. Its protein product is CASLGGRGGYNEQFF.

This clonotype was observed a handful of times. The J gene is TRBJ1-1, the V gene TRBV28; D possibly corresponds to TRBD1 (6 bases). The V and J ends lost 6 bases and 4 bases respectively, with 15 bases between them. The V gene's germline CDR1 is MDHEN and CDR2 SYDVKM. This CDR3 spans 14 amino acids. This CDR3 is CASRGDKHTTEAFF. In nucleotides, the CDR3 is TGTGCCAGCAGAGGGGACAAGCACACCACTGAAGCTTTCTTT.